This TCR beta chain was captured by sequencing in a study of shared clonotypes between healthy human individuals. Study results and caveats: All-four-donor shared clonotypes had higher generation probabilities than non-shared clonotypes did.

As defined, naive CD8 cells were CD45RO-negative and positively selected for CCR7, with terminally differentiated effector memory CD45RA+ cells excluded. The study drew all its donors from Caucasian adults living in Nashville, Tennessee. Concerning this clone itself: Its target is not known.

Germline CDR1 MDHEN, CDR2 SYDVKM. Trimming cost V 6 bases and J 5 bases, with 10 bases left between them. The CDR3 spans 13 residues. The assay was run at deep level. Each PCR replicate from the sorted subsets contained about 200 ng DNA, which is about 31,000 T cell genomes. The protocol was immunoSEQ multiplex PCR, while the TCRdb copy is restricted to in-frame clones and leaves out a portion. The sample carries around 600,000 clones, approximately 95% recorded once. The source material was naive CD8+ T cells sorted from blood. This TCR derives from a woman between 25 and 40 years old in good health. This sequence joins TRBV28 and TRBJ1-4; D uncertain. In DNA, the CDR3 is TGTGCCAGCAGCCGGGCGGTAAATGAAAAACTGTTTTTT. Translation: CASSRAVNEKLFF.